This T cell receptor (beta chain) was captured by sequencing in a study of blood T cell repertoires in COVID-19. On the study more broadly: The study drew acute and convalescent COVID-19 samples from the United States, Italy and Spain.

Profiling relied on immunoSEQ multiplex PCR, and the TCRdb table lists in-frame clones only, not all of them. The table has around 300,000 clones, 80% to 90% seen once. The V gene's germline CDR1 is LGHDT and CDR2 YNNKEL (reference sequence). Trimming at V came to 1 base and at J to 3 bases, leaving 5 bases not matched to a gene. The CDR3 has 15 residues. This clonotype was sampled from a woman in her 70s with acute or convalescent COVID-19. This chain links TRBV3-1 (or the pseudogene TRBV3-2) with TRBJ1-1; 7 bases are a match to TRBD1. Sequencing input: peripheral blood. Here the CDR3 reads CASSQARTGYTEAFF. The DNA of the CDR3 is TGTGCCAGCAGCCAAGCCCGGACAGGCTACACTGAAGCTTTCTTT.